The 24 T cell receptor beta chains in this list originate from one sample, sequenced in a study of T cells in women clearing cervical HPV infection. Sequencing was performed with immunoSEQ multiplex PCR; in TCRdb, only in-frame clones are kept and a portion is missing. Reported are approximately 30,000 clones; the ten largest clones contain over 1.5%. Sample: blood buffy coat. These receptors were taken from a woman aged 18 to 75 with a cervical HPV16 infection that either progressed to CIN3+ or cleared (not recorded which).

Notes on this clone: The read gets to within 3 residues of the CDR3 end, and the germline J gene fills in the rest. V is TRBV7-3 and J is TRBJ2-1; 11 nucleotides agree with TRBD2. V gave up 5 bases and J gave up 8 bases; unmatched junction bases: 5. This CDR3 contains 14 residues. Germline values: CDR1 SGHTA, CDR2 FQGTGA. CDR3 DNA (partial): TGTGCCAGCAGCCCAACTAGCGGGGGTGATGAG. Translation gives CASSPTSGGDE. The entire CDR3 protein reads CASSPTSGGDEQFF.

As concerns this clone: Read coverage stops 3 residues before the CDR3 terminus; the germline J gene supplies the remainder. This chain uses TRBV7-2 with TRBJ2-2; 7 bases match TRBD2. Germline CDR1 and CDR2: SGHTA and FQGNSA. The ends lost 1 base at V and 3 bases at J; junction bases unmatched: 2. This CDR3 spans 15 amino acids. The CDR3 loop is CASSLGTSYTGELFF. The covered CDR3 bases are TGTGCCAGCAGCTTAGGGACTAGTTACACCGGGGAG.

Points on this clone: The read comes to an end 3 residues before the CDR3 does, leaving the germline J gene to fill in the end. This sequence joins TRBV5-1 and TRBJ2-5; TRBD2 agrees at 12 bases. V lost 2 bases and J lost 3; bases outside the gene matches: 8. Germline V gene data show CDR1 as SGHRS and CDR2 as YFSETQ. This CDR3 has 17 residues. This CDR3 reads CASSLPMTSGRKETQYF. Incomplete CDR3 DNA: TGCGCCAGCAGCTTACCCATGACTAGCGGGAGAAAAGAGACC.

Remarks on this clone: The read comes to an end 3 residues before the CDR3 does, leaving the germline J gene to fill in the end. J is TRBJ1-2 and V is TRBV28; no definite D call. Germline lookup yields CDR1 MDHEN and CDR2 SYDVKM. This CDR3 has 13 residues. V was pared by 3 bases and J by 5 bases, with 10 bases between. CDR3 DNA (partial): TGTGCCAGCAGTTTCCGGCTACTATATGGC. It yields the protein CASSFRLLYG. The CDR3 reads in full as CASSFRLLYGYTF.

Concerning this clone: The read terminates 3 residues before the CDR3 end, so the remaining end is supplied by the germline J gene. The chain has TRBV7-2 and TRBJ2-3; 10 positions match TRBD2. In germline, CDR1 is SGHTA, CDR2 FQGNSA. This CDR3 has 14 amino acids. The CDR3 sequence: CASSLAPSGSAQYF. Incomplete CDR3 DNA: TGTGCCAGCAGCTTAGCACCTAGCGGGAGTGCG.

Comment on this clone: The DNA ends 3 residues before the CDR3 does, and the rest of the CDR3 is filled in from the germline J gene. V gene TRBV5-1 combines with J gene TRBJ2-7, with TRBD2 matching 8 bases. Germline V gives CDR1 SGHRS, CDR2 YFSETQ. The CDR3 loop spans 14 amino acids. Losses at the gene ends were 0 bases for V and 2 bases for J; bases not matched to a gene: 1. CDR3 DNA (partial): TGCGCCAGCAGCTTGGCGGGGGGGACCTACGAG. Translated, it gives CASSLAGGTYE. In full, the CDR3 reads CASSLAGGTYEQYF.

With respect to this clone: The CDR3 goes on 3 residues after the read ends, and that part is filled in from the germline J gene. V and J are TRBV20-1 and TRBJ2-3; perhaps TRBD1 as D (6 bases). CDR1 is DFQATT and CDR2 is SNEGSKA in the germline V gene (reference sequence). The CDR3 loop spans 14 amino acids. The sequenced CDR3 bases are TGCAGTGCTAGAGATCTGAACCCCAGGGGATCG. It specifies CSARDLNPRGS. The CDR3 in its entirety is CSARDLNPRGSQYF.

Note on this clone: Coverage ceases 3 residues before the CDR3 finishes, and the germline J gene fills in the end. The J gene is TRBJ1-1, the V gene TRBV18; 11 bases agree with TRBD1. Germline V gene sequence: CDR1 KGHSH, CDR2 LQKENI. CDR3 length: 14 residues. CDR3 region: CASSLDRGQETAFF. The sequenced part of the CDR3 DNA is TGTGCCAGCTCACTGGACAGGGGGCAAGAGACA.

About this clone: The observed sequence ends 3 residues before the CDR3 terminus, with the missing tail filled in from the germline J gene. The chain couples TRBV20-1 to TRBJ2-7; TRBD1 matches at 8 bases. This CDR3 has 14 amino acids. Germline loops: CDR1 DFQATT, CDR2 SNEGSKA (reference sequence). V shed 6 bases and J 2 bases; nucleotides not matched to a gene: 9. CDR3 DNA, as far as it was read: TGCAGTGCCCAGAGGACAGGGAGGACCTACGAG. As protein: CSAQRTGRTYE. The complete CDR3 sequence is CSAQRTGRTYEQYF.

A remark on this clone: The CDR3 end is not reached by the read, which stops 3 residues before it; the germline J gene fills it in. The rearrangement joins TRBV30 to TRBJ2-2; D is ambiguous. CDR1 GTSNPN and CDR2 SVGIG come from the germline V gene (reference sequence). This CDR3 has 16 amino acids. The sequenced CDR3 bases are TGTGCCTGGAGTGTACGCGGTACGCAGACCGCTTCACCG. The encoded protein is CAWSVRGTQTASP. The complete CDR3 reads CAWSVRGTQTASPLFF.

The CDR3 DNA, read in part, is TGCGCCAGCAGCTTGGGGGCAGCCTATGGC. Its translation: CASSLGAAYG. The full CDR3 reads CASSLGAAYGYTF. The chain carries TRBV5-1 and TRBJ1-2; D is unclear. The read ends 3 residues early relative to the CDR3; the germline J gene fills the gap. Trimming removed 0 bases from V and 4 bases from J, with 7 bases in between. Germline V gene data show CDR1 as SGHRS and CDR2 as YFSETQ. The CDR3 sequence is 13 residues long.

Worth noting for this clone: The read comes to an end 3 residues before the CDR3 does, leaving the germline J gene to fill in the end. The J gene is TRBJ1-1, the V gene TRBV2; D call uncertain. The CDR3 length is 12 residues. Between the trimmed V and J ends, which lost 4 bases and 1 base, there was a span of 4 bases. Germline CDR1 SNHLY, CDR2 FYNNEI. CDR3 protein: CASSGQNTEAFF. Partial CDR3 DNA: TGTGCCAGCAGTGGACAGAACACTGAA. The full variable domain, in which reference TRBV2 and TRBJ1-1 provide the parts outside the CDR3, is EPEVTQTPSHQVTQMGQEVILRCVPISNHLYFYWYRQILGQKVEFLVSFYNNEISEKSEIFDDQFSVERPDGSNFTLKIRSTKLEDSAMYFCASSGQNTEAFFGQGTRLTVV.

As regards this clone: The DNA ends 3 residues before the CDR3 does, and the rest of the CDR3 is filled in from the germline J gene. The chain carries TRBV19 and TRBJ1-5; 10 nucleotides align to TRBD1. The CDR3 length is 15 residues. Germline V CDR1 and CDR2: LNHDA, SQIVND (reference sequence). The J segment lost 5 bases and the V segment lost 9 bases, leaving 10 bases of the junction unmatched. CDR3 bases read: TGTGCCAGCAGGACAGGGGGAGGACAACATCAGCCC. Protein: CASRTGGGQHQP. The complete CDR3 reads CASRTGGGQHQPQHF. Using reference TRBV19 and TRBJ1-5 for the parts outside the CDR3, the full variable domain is DGGITQSPKYLFRKEGQNVTLSCEQNLNHDAMYWYRQDPGQGLRLIYYSQIVNDFQKGDIAEGYSVSREKKESFPLTVTSAQKNPTAFYLCASRTGGGQHQPQHFGDGTRLSIL.

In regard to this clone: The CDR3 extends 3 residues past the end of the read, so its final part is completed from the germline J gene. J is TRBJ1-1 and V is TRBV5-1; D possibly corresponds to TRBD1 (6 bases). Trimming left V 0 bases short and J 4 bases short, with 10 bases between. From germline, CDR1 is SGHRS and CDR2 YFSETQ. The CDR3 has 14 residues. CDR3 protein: CASSLAGVGTEAFF. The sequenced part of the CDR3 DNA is TGCGCCAGCAGCTTGGCAGGGGTCGGCACTGAA. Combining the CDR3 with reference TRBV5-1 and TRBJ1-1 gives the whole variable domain KAGVTQTPRYLIKTRGQQVTLSCSPISGHRSVSWYQQTPGQGLQFLFEYFSETQRNKGNFPGRFSGRQFSNSRSEMNVSTLELGDSALYLCASSLAGVGTEAFFGQGTRLTVV.

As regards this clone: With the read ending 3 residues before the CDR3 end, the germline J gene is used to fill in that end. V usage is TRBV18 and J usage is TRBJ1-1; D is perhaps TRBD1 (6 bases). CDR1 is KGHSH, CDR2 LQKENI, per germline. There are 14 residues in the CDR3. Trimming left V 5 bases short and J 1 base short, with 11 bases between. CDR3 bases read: TGTGCCAGCTCAGGGAACAGGGAGAACACTGAA. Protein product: CASSGNRENTE. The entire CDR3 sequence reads CASSGNRENTEAFF.

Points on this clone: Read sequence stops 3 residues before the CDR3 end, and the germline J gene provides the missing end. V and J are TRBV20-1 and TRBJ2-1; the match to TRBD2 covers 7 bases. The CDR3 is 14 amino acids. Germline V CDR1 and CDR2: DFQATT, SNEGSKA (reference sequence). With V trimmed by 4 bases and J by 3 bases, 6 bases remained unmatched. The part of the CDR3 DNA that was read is TGCAGTGCTAACGGGGGGTTACACTACAATGAG. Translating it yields CSANGGLHYNE. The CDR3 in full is CSANGGLHYNEQFF.

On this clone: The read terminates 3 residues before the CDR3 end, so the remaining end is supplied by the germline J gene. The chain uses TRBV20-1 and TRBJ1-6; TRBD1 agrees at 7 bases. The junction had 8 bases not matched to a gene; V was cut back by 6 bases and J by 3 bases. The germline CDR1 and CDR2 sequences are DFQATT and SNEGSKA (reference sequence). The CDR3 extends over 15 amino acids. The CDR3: CSAQSGGNYNSPLHF. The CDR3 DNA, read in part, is TGCAGTGCCCAATCAGGGGGAAACTATAATTCACCC.

The sequenced CDR3 bases are TGCGCCAGCAGTCCCTCGTCCCCCGTGGACAGGGGACATGAG. Its translation is CASSPSSPVDRGHE. The full CDR3 protein is CASSPSSPVDRGHEQFF. The chain recombines TRBV23-1 with TRBJ2-1; 9 positions agree with TRBD1. The DNA ends 3 residues before the CDR3 does, and the rest of the CDR3 is filled in from the germline J gene. TRBV23-1 is labeled an ORF, and its function is uncertain. The V gene end was trimmed by 4 bases and the J gene end by 8 bases; junction bases not matched to a gene: 15. The CDR3 has 17 residues.

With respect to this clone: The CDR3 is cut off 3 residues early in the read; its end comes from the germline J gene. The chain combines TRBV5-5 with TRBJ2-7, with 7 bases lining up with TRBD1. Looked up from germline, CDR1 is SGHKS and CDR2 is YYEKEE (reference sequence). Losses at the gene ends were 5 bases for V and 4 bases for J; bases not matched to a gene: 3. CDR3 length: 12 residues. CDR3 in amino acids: CASRQDRYEQYF. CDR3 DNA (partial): TGTGCCAGCAGACAGGACAGGTACGAG.

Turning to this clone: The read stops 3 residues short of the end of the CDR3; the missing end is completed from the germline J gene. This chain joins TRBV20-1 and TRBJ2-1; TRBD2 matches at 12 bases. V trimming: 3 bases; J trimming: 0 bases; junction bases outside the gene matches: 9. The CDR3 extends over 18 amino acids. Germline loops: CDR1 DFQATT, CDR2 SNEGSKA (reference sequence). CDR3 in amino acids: CSARVLAGGLSSYNEQFF. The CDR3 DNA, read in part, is TGCAGTGCTAGGGTCCTAGCGGGAGGGCTGAGCTCCTACAATGAG.

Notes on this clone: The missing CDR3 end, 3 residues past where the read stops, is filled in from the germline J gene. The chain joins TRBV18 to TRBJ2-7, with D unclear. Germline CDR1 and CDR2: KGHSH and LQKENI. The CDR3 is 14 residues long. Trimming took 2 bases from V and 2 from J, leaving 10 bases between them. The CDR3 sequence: CASSPGVTTYEQYF. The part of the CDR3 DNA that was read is TGTGCCAGCTCACCAGGCGTCACTACCTACGAG.

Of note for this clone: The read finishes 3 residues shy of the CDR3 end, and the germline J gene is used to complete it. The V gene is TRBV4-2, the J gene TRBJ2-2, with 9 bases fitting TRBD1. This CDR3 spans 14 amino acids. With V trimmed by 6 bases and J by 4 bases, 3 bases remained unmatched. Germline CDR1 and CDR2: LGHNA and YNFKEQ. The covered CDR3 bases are TGTGCCAGCAGGATACAGGGGGCCACCGGGGAG. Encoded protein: CASRIQGATGE. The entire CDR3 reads CASRIQGATGELFF.

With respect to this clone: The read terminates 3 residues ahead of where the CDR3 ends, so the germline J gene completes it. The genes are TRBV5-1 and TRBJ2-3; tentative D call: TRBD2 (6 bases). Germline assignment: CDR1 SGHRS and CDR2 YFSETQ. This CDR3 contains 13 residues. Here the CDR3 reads CASSLLGGETQYF. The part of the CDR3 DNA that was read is TGCGCCAGCAGCTTGCTCGGGGGAGAGACG.

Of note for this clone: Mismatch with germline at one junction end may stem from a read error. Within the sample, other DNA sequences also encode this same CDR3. CDR3 DNA, as far as it was read: TGTGCCAGCAGCTTGGTTAGCGGAAACACG. Amino acids: CASSLVSGNT. The full CDR3 protein is CASSLVSGNTIYF. The V and J genes are TRBV7-3 and TRBJ1-3; D is unclear. Read sequence stops 3 residues before the CDR3 end, and the germline J gene provides the missing end. This CDR3 is built from 13 residues. The V gene's germline CDR1 is SGHTA and CDR2 FQGTGA.